Below are 27 T cell receptor beta chains sequenced from a single sample in a study of a mutant IDH1 vaccine in newly diagnosed glioma. Their target antigens are unknown. Measured with immunoSEQ multiplex PCR; TCRdb has only the in-frame clones, and not every one. The sample includes 50,000 or so clones, around 80% of them seen just once. The time point: week 5, during vaccination. Vaccinated patients received 300 ug of mutant IDH1 20-mer peptide per dose, with topical imiquimod. The sample consisted of PBMCs, taken from a glioma patient whose treatment included an IDH1 peptide vaccine. Every receptor here comes from a woman aged 35 to 49 with glioma.

This rearrangement joins TRBV9 to TRBJ2-7; D might be TRBD2 (6 bases). This CDR3 spans 13 amino acids. Germline V gene lookup returns CDR1 SGDLS and CDR2 YYNGEE. Deletions cut 7 bases from V and 0 bases from J, with 11 bases between. For the CDR3, the DNA is TGTGCCAGCGGCGGGGTTAGCTCCTACGAGCAGTACTTC. It specifies CASGGVSSYEQYF.

V gene TRBV11-3 combines with J gene TRBJ2-7; D unclear. This CDR3 region has 12 residues. Trimming removed 8 bases from V and 4 bases from J, with 12 bases in between. The germline CDR1 and CDR2 sequences are SGHNT and YENEEA. CDR3 in DNA: TGTGCCAGCGGGAACAGAGAGTACGAGCAGTACTTC. It specifies CASGNREYEQYF.

V gene TRBV5-4 combines with J gene TRBJ2-2, with D perhaps matching TRBD2 (6 bases). V lost 0 bases to trimming and J lost 4 bases, with 13 bases between them. The CDR3 is 16 amino acids. Germline V lookup: CDR1 SGHNT, CDR2 YYREEE (reference sequence). CDR3 in amino acids: CASSLASREVTGELFF. CDR3 nucleotide sequence: TGTGCCAGCAGCTTGGCGAGCAGGGAGGTCACCGGGGAGCTGTTTTTT.

The chain joins TRBV7-2 to TRBJ2-7; 7 bases are shared with TRBD2. V shed 5 bases and J 8 bases; nucleotides not matched to a gene: 6. The CDR3 is 12 residues long. The germline gives CDR1 SGHTA, CDR2 FQGNSA. As DNA, the CDR3 is TGTGCCAGCAGCCTAGTGGGGGGGAAGCAGTACTTC. This codes for CASSLVGGKQYF.

The V and J genes are TRBV30 and TRBJ2-1; D remains unclear. The V end lost 2 bases, the J end lost 6 bases, and 17 bases lay between the germline ends. The CDR3 has 15 residues. The germline CDR1 and CDR2 sequences are GTSNPN and SVGIG (reference sequence). CDR3 in DNA: TGTGCCTGGAGTTCGCCCCTACCCTTGGCCAATGAGCAGTTCTTC. It encodes CAWSSPLPLANEQFF.

Only one count was recorded for this clone. The chain has TRBV13 and TRBJ2-5; TRBD2 matches at 8 bases. The CDR3 runs 17 residues. The germline V gene encodes CDR1 PRHDT and CDR2 FYEKMQ (reference sequence). Trimming cost V 5 bases and J 5 bases; bases outside gene matches: 16. The CDR3 region is CASSRALFGGAAETQYF. CDR3 in DNA: TGTGCCAGCAGCCGCGCACTCTTCGGGGGGGCCGCGGAGACCCAGTACTTC.

The J gene is TRBJ2-5, the V gene TRBV2; 9 nucleotides line up with TRBD2. CDR3 length: 15 residues. The ends lost 4 bases at V and 5 bases at J; junction bases unmatched: 8. Germline values: CDR1 SNHLY, CDR2 FYNNEI. The CDR3, as DNA: TGTGCCAGCAGTGGAGCGGGGGGATCTTGGGAGACCCAGTACTTC. Translated, it gives CASSGAGGSWETQYF.

The chain has TRBV19 and TRBJ1-4; a weak D match, TRBD1 (6 bases). Germline CDR1 reads LNHDA; CDR2 reads SQIVND (reference sequence). The V gene lost 5 bases and the J gene lost 4 bases, with 17 bases spanning the gap. The CDR3 covers 16 residues. CDR3 amino acids: CASSQGRVQLNEKLFF. For the CDR3, the DNA is TGTGCCAGTAGTCAGGGGAGGGTTCAACTTAATGAAAAACTGTTTTTT.

This clone came up once. The rearrangement uses TRBV10-1 and TRBJ2-7; 11 nucleotides line up with TRBD2. The ends lost 5 bases at V and 2 bases at J; junction bases unmatched: 2. This CDR3 has 14 amino acids. Germline V gene data show CDR1 as WNHNN and CDR2 as SYGVQD (reference sequence). The CDR3 region has the DNA TGCGCCAGCAGTCGGACTAGCGGGCCCTACGAGCAGTACTTC. It encodes CASSRTSGPYEQYF.

V and J are TRBV2 and TRBJ2-1; D could derive from TRBD1 or TRBD2 (5 bases each). CDR3 length: 16 residues. Looked up from germline, CDR1 is SNHLY and CDR2 is FYNNEI. V gave up 6 bases and J gave up 9 bases, with 24 bases separating them. This CDR3 reads CASSPTTGTHGVEQFF. In DNA form, the CDR3 reads TGTGCCAGCAGCCCGACCACCGGGACCCACGGCGTTGAGCAGTTCTTC.

CDR3 in DNA: TGTGCCAGCAGTGACCATTCCGGGACAGGACCCTCACCCCTCCACTTT. Its protein product is CASSDHSGTGPSPLHF. The rearrangement links TRBV6-4 to TRBJ1-6; 8 bases fit TRBD1. Germline values: CDR1 MRHNA, CDR2 SNTAGT. CDR3 length equals 16 residues. V shed 2 bases and J 10 bases; nucleotides not matched to a gene: 10.

This clone was seen once. The chain uses TRBV9 and TRBJ2-1; no clear D. Trimming cost V 0 bases and J 2 bases, with 6 bases left between them. Germline-derived CDR1 and CDR2 are SGDLS and YYNGEE. This CDR3 has 14 amino acids. The CDR3 region has the DNA TGTGCCAGCAGCGTAGCTACAGCCTACAATGAGCAGTTCTTC. Protein sequence: CASSVATAYNEQFF.

The chain's CDR3 is CASSPTEVKETQYF. CDR3 DNA: TGCGCCAGCAGCCCTACCGAGGTAAAAGAGACCCAGTACTTC. The V gene is TRBV4-1, the J gene TRBJ2-5; D remains ambiguous. CDR3 length: 14 amino acids. Germline V CDR1 and CDR2: MGHRA, YSYEKL. The V end lost 4 bases, the J end lost 3 bases, and 12 bases lay between the germline ends.

The rearrangement links TRBV21-1 to TRBJ2-7; TRBD1 is the table's D call, not checked against the DNA. TRBV21-1 is deemed a pseudogene. This CDR3 comprises 18 residues. The CDR3 sequence: CASSKALRSWTEDYEQYF. The CDR3 coding sequence is TGTGCCAGCAGCAAAGCGCTACGGAGCTGGACAGAAGACTACGAGCAGTACTTC.

The chain carries TRBV6-5 and TRBJ2-5; no clear D. This CDR3 contains 13 residues. Trimming removed 1 base from V and 3 bases from J, with 6 bases in between. Per germline, CDR1 MNHEY and CDR2 SVGAGI. The CDR3 protein is CASSYLQEETQYF. CDR3 in DNA: TGTGCCAGCAGTTACTTGCAGGAAGAGACCCAGTACTTC.

For the CDR3, the DNA is TGTGCCAGCAGTAAACAGACCTCCTCACGCTACGAGCAGTACTTC. Amino acids: CASSKQTSSRYEQYF. The chain has TRBV27 and TRBJ2-7; D is unresolved. CDR3 length: 15 amino acids. Germline lookup yields CDR1 MNHEY and CDR2 SMNVEV (reference sequence). V was clipped by 5 bases and J by 3 bases, with 17 bases between them.

The V gene is TRBV6-5, the J gene TRBJ2-1, with unresolved D. The V and J ends lost 2 bases and 0 bases respectively, with 11 bases between them. This CDR3 is 16 amino acids long. Germline loops: CDR1 MNHEY, CDR2 SVGAGI. The DNA of the CDR3 is TGTGCCAGCAGTTACGGCTGGGGATTCTCCTACAATGAGCAGTTCTTC. Translating it yields CASSYGWGFSYNEQFF.

This chain uses TRBV30 with TRBJ2-5; unclear D gene. The V gene's germline CDR1 is GTSNPN and CDR2 SVGIG (reference sequence). CDR3 length: 12 amino acids. The V gene lost 2 bases and the J gene lost 4 bases, with 8 bases spanning the gap. CDR3 sequence: CAWSPRRETQYF. CDR3 in DNA: TGTGCCTGGAGTCCCAGGCGAGAGACCCAGTACTTC. The whole variable domain, filled in from reference TRBV30 and TRBJ2-5, reads SQTIHQWPATLVQPVGSPLSLECTVEGTSNPNLYWYRQAAGRGLQLLFYSVGIGQISSEVPQNLSASRPQDRQFILSSKKLLLSDSGFYLCAWSPRRETQYFGPGTRLLVL.

The V gene is TRBV7-9, the J gene TRBJ2-6, with TRBD1 identical over 8 bases. V gave up 8 bases and J gave up 2 bases; unmatched junction bases: 17. CDR3 length equals 19 residues. CDR1 and CDR2 (germline): SEHNR, FQNEAQ (reference sequence). CDR3 bases: TGTGCCAGCGAAGGTGGGATCAGGGGGCTATTAGCTGGGGCCAACGTCCTGACTTTC. Translating gives CASEGGIRGLLAGANVLTF.

In this sample, this clone turned up once. The rearrangement uses TRBV5-1 and TRBJ2-7; D not certain. V was trimmed by 0 bases and J by 6 bases, leaving 13 bases between them. The CDR3 covers 14 residues. Germline V gene sequence: CDR1 SGHRS, CDR2 YFSETQ. In nucleotides, the CDR3 is TGCGCCAGCAGCTTGGTTTTGTCGGGCATCGAGCAGTACTTC. Its translation is CASSLVLSGIEQYF.

The rearrangement links TRBV12-5 to TRBJ2-2, with a possible D match to TRBD1 (5 bases). This CDR3 contains 15 residues. The V end was cut by 3 bases, the J end by 3 bases, with 11 bases between. Germline V gives CDR1 LGHNT, CDR2 FRNRAP. The chain's CDR3 is CASGLGVGDTGELFF. The CDR3 DNA is TGTGCTAGTGGTTTAGGGGTAGGGGACACCGGGGAGCTGTTTTTT. Complete variable domain (other parts from reference TRBV12-5 and TRBJ2-2): DARVTQTPRHKVTEMGQEVTMRCQPILGHNTVFWYRQTMMQGLELLAYFRNRAPLDDSGMPKDRFSAEMPDATLATLKIQPSEPRDSAVYFCASGLGVGDTGELFFGEGSRLTVL.

V is TRBV2 and J is TRBJ2-7; D ambiguous. There are 13 residues in the CDR3. CDR1 and CDR2 from the germline V gene are SNHLY and FYNNEI. V lost 7 bases to trimming and J lost 5 bases, with 15 bases between them. The CDR3 bases are TGTGCCAGCAAGGGCAGCTCTTACGACGAGCAGTACTTC. It translates to CASKGSSYDEQYF.

The chain couples TRBV29-1 to TRBJ1-1; no clear D gene. The CDR3 is 13 amino acids. V was cut by 7 bases and J by 1 base, with 13 bases left in between. Germline CDR1 SQVTM, CDR2 ANQGSEA. The CDR3 DNA follows: TGCAGCGCCGCGGAGGGCACGAACACTGAAGCTTTCTTT. Amino acid sequence: CSAAEGTNTEAFF. The variable domain in full, with the rest retrieved from reference TRBV29-1 and TRBJ1-1, is SAVISQKPSRDICQRGTSLTIQCQVDSQVTMMFWYRQQPGQSLTLIATANQGSEATYESGFVIDKFPISRPNLTFSTLTVSNMSPEDSSIYLCSAAEGTNTEAFFGQGTRLTVV.

This clone has just a few counts. The chain joins TRBV6-5 to TRBJ1-5, with unresolved D. This CDR3 is 15 amino acids long. Germline V gives CDR1 MNHEY, CDR2 SVGAGI. The germline V and J ends were trimmed by 2 bases and 4 bases, with 12 bases remaining between them. CDR3 region: CASSYGTGFNQPQHF. The CDR3, as DNA: TGTGCCAGCAGTTACGGAACTGGCTTTAATCAGCCCCAGCATTTT.

The rearrangement links TRBV5-1 to TRBJ1-2; D is unclear. The ends were cut back, 0 bases at V and 7 bases at J, with 19 bases in the middle. In germline, CDR1 is SGHRS, CDR2 YFSETQ. This CDR3 is built from 16 residues. CDR3 in amino acids: CASSLDGEGASGGYTF. DNA of the CDR3: TGCGCCAGCAGCTTGGATGGGGAAGGCGCGAGCGGTGGCTACACCTTC.

DNA for the CDR3: TGCGCCAGCAACCCCTTAGGGGCAGGGTTACGGTATGGCTACACCTTC. Translating it yields CASNPLGAGLRYGYTF. V and J are TRBV5-1 and TRBJ1-2; D perhaps matches TRBD1 (5 bases). Germline-derived CDR1 and CDR2 are SGHRS and YFSETQ. This CDR3 contains 16 residues. V lost 6 bases and J lost 5, with 23 bases in between.

V is TRBV9 and J is TRBJ2-2; 7 nucleotides agree with TRBD2. Unmatched junction bases numbered 3, after V lost 1 base and J lost 0 bases. Per germline, CDR1 SGDLS and CDR2 YYNGEE. The CDR3 loop spans 16 amino acids. The CDR3 sequence: CASSVWDYTNTGELFF. The CDR3 DNA reads TGTGCCAGCAGCGTATGGGACTACACGAACACCGGGGAGCTGTTTTTT.